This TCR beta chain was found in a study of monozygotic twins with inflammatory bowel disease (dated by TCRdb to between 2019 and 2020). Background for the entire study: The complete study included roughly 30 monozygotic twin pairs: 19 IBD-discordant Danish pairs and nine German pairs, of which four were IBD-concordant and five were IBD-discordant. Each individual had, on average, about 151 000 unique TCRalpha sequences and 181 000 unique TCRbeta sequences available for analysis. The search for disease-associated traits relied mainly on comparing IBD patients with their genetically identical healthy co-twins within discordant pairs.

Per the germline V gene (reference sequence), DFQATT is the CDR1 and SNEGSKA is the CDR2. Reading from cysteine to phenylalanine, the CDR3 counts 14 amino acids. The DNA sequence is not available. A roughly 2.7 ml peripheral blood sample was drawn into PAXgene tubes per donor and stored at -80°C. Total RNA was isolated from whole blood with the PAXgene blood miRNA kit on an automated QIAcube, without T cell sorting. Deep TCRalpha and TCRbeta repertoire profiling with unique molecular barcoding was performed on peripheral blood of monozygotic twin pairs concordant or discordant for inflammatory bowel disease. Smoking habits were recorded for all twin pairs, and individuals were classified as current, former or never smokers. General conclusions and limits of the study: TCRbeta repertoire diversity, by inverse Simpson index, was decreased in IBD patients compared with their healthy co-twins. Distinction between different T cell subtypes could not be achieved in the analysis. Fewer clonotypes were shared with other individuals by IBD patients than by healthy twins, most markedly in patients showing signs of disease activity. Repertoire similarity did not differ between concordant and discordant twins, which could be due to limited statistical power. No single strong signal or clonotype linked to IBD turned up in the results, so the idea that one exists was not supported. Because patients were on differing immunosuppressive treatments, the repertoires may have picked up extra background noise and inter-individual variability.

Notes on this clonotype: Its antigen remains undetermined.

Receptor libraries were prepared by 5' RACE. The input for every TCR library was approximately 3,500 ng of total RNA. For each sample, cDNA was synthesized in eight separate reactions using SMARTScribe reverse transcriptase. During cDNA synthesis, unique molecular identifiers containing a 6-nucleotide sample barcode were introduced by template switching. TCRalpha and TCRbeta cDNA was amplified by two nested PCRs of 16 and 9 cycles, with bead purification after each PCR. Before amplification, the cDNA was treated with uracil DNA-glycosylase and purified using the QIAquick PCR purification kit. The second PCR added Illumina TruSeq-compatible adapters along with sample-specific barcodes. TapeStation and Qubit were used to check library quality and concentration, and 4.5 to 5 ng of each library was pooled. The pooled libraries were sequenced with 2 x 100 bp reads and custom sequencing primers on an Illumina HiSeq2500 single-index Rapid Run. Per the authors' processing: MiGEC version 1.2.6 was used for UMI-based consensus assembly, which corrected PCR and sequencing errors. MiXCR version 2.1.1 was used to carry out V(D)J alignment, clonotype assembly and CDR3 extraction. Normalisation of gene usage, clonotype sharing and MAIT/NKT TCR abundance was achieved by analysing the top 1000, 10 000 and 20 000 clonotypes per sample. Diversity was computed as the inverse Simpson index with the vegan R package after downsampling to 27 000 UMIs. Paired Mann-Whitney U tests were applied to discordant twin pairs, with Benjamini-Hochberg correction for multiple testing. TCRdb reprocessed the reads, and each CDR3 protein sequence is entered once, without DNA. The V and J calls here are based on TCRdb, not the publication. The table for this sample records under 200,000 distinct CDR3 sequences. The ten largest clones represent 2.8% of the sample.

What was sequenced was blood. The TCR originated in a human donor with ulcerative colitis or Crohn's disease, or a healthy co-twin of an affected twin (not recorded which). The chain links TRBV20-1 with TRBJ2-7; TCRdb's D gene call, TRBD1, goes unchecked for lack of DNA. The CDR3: CSARLPGQGNEQYF.